This T cell receptor beta chain was profiled in a study of T cell repertoires in cytomegalovirus infection (dated by TCRdb to between 2019 and 2020). With regard to the full study: Recently identified HLA-C-restricted CMV epitopes, whose presentation resists viral immunomodulation, were targeted by peptide stimulations together with well-studied HLA-B-restricted epitopes. Donor HLA type was relevant to the analysis, because carriage of CMV infection together with the matching HLA type was indicated by public TCR beta signatures. Study-wide conclusions, independent of this receptor: The ex vivo response was dominated by HLA-C-restricted CMV-specific TCR beta clonotypes, which also provided the single most frequent clonotype in two of eight donors. In both this cohort and an independent cohort of several hundred donors, the cumulative frequency of public TCR beta family members distinguished carriers of CMV infection plus the relevant HLA type.

As to this clonotype: This clone's antigen is unknown. No qualities accompany the bases; no much larger clone lies one base away.

Read against the paper, the sample's treatment or condition label means: in vitro stimulation with specific CMV peptide epitopes to enrich CMV-specific T cells. Sequencer: Illumina HiSeq 1500. TCRdb trimmed public reads at Q25 via fastp, called clones via MiXCR and kept in-frame beta chains. Each record represents a unique CDR3 protein, reported with the most common genes and DNA among its rows. This sample is represented by about 500,000 distinct CDR3 sequences; more than 30% of them were singletons. Roughly 15% of the sample rests with the top ten. The germline V gene gives CDR1 as SGHTA and CDR2 as FQGNSA. CDR3 length: 15 amino acids, cysteine to phenylalanine. Just the 45-base CDR3 DNA is kept, in frame starting at base 1. V and J are trimmed by 6 bases and 5 bases, and the gene matches miss 10 bases of the junction.

Here the sequenced sample was cultured PBMCs, taken from culture after CMV antigen stimulation. The source is a human donor in good health (CMV status not recorded). Some clones in this sample may be carry-over from other donors' samples. The chain was built from TRBV7-2 and TRBJ2-1; 7 central bases correspond to TRBD2. DNA sequence: TGTGCCAGCAGAGACACCGGGACTACCAACAATGAGCAGTTCTTC. Its coded protein is CASRDTGTTNNEQFF. Full variable domain (CDR3 extended with the reference TRBV7-2 and TRBJ2-1 proteins): GAGVSQSPSNKVTEKGKDVELRCDPISGHTALYWYRQSLGQGLEFLIYFQGNSAPDKSGLPSDRFSAERTGGSVSTLTIQRTQQEDSAVYLCASRDTGTTNNEQFFGPGTRLTVL.